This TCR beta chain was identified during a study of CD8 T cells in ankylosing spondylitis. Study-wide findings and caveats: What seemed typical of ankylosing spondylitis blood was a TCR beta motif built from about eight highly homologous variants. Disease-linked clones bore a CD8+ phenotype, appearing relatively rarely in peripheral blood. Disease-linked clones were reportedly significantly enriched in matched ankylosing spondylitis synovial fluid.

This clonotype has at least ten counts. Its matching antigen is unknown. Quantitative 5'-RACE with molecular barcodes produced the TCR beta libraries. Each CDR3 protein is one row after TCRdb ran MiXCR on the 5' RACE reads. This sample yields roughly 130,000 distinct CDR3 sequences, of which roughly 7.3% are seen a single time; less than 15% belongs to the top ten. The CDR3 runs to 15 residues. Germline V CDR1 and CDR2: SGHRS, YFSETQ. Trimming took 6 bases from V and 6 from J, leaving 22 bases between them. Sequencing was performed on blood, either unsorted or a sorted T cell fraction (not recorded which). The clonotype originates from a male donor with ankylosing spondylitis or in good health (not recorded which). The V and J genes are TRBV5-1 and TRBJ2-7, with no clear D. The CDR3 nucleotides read TGCGCCAGCATAGAAGCTCCGACTGGGGTCTCCGAGCAGTACTTC. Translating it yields CASIEAPTGVSEQYF.